The sample holds one count of the clone carrying this TCR beta chain. Germline CDR1 is SGDLS and CDR2 is YYNGEE. V was shortened by 4 bases and J by 6 bases, with 14 bases between the two germline ends. This CDR3 spans 15 amino acids. Participants had their cohort set by participant-reported clinical history. The data stem from a study of blood T cell repertoires in COVID-19. Study context: Spain, Italy and the United States supplied samples that represented acute and convalescent COVID-19.

As handled by the study authors: Reference gene primer amplification gave estimated nucleated cell counts. TCRdb's copy holds only in-frame clones and misses some; the assay was immunoSEQ multiplex PCR. V and J calls and clone size are given by that table; D and trimming were obtained from the DNA. The sample includes about 300,000 clones, around 90% seen only once; the top ten take roughly 1.1%. The chain employs TRBV9 and TRBJ1-6; tentatively, D is TRBD1 (5 bases). The specimen was PBMCs or T cells enriched from blood (not recorded which). The TCR comes from a woman in her twenties or thirties who had recovered from COVID-19. As DNA, the CDR3 is TGTGCCAGCAGCCTTGAGCCGCAGGGTAATTCACCCCTCCACTTT. Its translation: CASSLEPQGNSPLHF. Combining the CDR3 with reference TRBV9 and TRBJ1-6 gives the whole variable domain DSGVTQTPKHLITATGQRVTLRCSPRSGDLSVYWYQQSLDQGLQFLIQYYNGEERAKGNILERFSAQQFPDLHSELNLSSLELGDSALYFCASSLEPQGNSPLHFGNGTRLTVT.